These T cell receptor beta chains were read from a single sample in a study of cytomegalovirus exposure and HLA in healthy donors. Clones were read by immunoSEQ multiplex PCR, and TCRdb kept only the in-frame ones, dropping some. The data show 200,000 or so clones, with about 87% seen just once and 1.3% held by the top ten. Sequenced material: PBMCs. These receptors originate from a man younger than 45 in good health and CMV-seronegative. CDR3s include the opening cysteine and the closing phenylalanine or tryptophan. Fields, in order: J gene, D gene, clone size, V gene, CDR3 DNA, CDR3 protein. The D gene is left open where the match is weak. Clone size is given for some rows only: seen once, a few or many times, or a class if the clone is expanded.

j_gene: TRBJ2-5; d_gene: -; abundance: -; v_gene: TRBV15; CDR3nt: TGTGCCACCAGCGGGTACAGGGGACTTGGGGAGCAGTACTTC; CDR3aa: CATSGYRGLGEQYF
j_gene: TRBJ2-5; d_gene: -; abundance: -; v_gene: TRBV14; CDR3nt: TGTGCCAGCAGCCGTGGCCTTCAAGAGACCCAGTACTTC; CDR3aa: CASSRGLQETQYF
j_gene: TRBJ1-2; d_gene: TRBD1; abundance: -; v_gene: TRBV5-1; CDR3nt: TGCGCCAGCAGCATGGGACAGGGGGACTATGGCTACACCTTC; CDR3aa: CASSMGQGDYGYTF
j_gene: TRBJ2-3; d_gene: -; abundance: -; v_gene: TRBV19; CDR3nt: TGTGCCACTCGGAGTGGAGGTTATGGCACAGATACGCAGTATTTT; CDR3aa: CATRSGGYGTDTQYF
j_gene: TRBJ2-2; d_gene: TRBD2; abundance: -; v_gene: TRBV7-2; CDR3nt: TGTGCCAGCAGCTTAGCGGTCCGCGCGGGAGGGCTTGCCGGGGAGCTGTTTTTT; CDR3aa: CASSLAVRAGGLAGELFF
j_gene: TRBJ1-4; d_gene: -; abundance: -; v_gene: TRBV5-1; CDR3nt: TGCGCCAGCAGCTTAGGGAGGGAGAACGAAAAACTGTTTTTT; CDR3aa: CASSLGRENEKLFF
j_gene: TRBJ2-7; d_gene: TRBD2; abundance: once; v_gene: TRBV4-1; CDR3nt: TGCGCCAGCAGCCAAGGCGGGGGAAGCTCCTACGAGCAGTACTTC; CDR3aa: CASSQGGGSSYEQYF
j_gene: TRBJ2-4; d_gene: TRBD2; abundance: -; v_gene: TRBV28; CDR3nt: TGTGCCAGCAGCGTAGCGGGACCCCCACTAGCCAAAAACAGTCAGTACTTC; CDR3aa: CASSVAGPPLAKNSQYF
j_gene: TRBJ2-7; d_gene: TRBD1; abundance: -; v_gene: TRBV5-1; CDR3nt: TGCGCCAGCAGCTATGGAACTTTGGACAGGGGAGATTACGAGCAGTACTTC; CDR3aa: CASSYGTLDRGDYEQYF
j_gene: TRBJ1-5; d_gene: TRBD1; abundance: -; v_gene: TRBV4-1; CDR3nt: TGCGCCAGCAGCCAAAGGGACAGAAATCAGCCCCAGCATTTT; CDR3aa: CASSQRDRNQPQHF
j_gene: TRBJ1-1; d_gene: TRBD1; abundance: -; v_gene: TRBV30; CDR3nt: TGTGCCTGGAGTCAACCCCCGGACAGGGGATACACTGAAGCTTTCTTT; CDR3aa: CAWSQPPDRGYTEAFF
j_gene: TRBJ1-1; d_gene: -; abundance: -; v_gene: TRBV18; CDR3nt: TGTGCCAGCTCACCACCGCGGGGAACCCCCTCGAACACTGAAGCTTTCTTT; CDR3aa: CASSPPRGTPSNTEAFF
j_gene: TRBJ1-1; d_gene: TRBD1; abundance: -; v_gene: TRBV5-1; CDR3nt: TGCGCCAGCAGCTCACAGGGGGCTGAAGCTTTCTTT; CDR3aa: CASSSQGAEAFF
j_gene: TRBJ2-1; d_gene: TRBD1; abundance: -; v_gene: TRBV7-9; CDR3nt: TGTGCCAGCAGCTTAGCGGGGACAGAGTACTTCTTC; CDR3aa: CASSLAGTEYFF
j_gene: TRBJ2-4; d_gene: TRBD2; abundance: -; v_gene: TRBV28; CDR3nt: TGTGCCAGCAGCTCCGGACTAGCGGGAGCCAAAAACATTCAGTACTTC; CDR3aa: CASSSGLAGAKNIQYF
j_gene: TRBJ1-2; d_gene: TRBD1; abundance: -; v_gene: TRBV9; CDR3nt: TGTGCCAGCAGCGTAGGAGGGGGCGGGTATGGCTACACCTTC; CDR3aa: CASSVGGGGYGYTF
j_gene: TRBJ2-1; d_gene: -; abundance: -; v_gene: TRBV6-1; CDR3nt: TGTGCCAGCAGTGAACGAAGTGGTCGGGGAACTGTAACCTACAATGAGCAGTTCTTC; CDR3aa: CASSERSGRGTVTYNEQFF
j_gene: TRBJ1-1; d_gene: -; abundance: -; v_gene: TRBV11-2; CDR3nt: TGTGCCAGCAGCCTCGACAGTATTAACACTGAAGCTTTCTTT; CDR3aa: CASSLDSINTEAFF
j_gene: TRBJ2-5; d_gene: -; abundance: -; v_gene: TRBV11-1; CDR3nt: TGTGCCAGCAGCTTAGGGCAGCAAGAGACCCAGTACTTC; CDR3aa: CASSLGQQETQYF
j_gene: TRBJ2-3; d_gene: -; abundance: -; v_gene: TRBV13; CDR3nt: TGTGCCAGCAGCTTGCGGGGCGCGGTGGCCCCGGATACGCAGTATTTT; CDR3aa: CASSLRGAVAPDTQYF
j_gene: TRBJ2-3; d_gene: TRBD1; abundance: -; v_gene: TRBV29-1; CDR3nt: TGCAGCGTTGAACGGCGGGACAGGGGGCTGAGGACGCAGTATTTT; CDR3aa: CSVERRDRGLRTQYF
j_gene: TRBJ2-7; d_gene: TRBD2; abundance: -; v_gene: TRBV6-6; CDR3nt: TGTGCCAGCAGTTACCCCCACCGGGGAGCGGGAGACGAGCAGTACTTC; CDR3aa: CASSYPHRGAGDEQYF